This T cell receptor beta chain was obtained from a study of T cells in Graves' hyperthyroidism and ophthalmopathy. This clonotype occurred many times. Its antigen is not identified. Germline V gives CDR1 MDHEN, CDR2 SYDVKM. Trimming pared 6 bases from V and 9 bases from J, leaving 18 bases between. The CDR3 runs to 14 residues. TCR beta CDR3 regions were amplified from RNA transcripts. HTBI primers were used for first-round RT-PCR of the TCR CDR3. MiXCR, run by TCRdb on the multiplex PCR reads, gives a single entry per CDR3 protein. In the table there are about 380,000 distinct CDR3 sequences, approximately 13% of which are singletons. PBMCs were obtained from over 8.5 ml fresh peripheral blood. Broader study findings: In blood, most of the thyroid clonotypes expanded above 0.001 were also present.

The receptor's source is a man aged 30-40 years with Graves' hyperthyroidism that later progressed to Graves' ophthalmopathy. V gene TRBV28 combines with J gene TRBJ2-4; D is tentatively TRBD1 or TRBD2 (7 bases each). The material sequenced was blood. CDR3 region: CASSPIDREGIQYF. DNA of the CDR3: TGTGCCAGCAGCCCGATAGACAGGGAGGGCATTCAGTACTTC.